This T cell receptor beta chain is from a study of T cells in Graves' hyperthyroidism and ophthalmopathy. After removal of 2 bases from V and 4 bases from J, the junction contained 9 bases not matched to a gene. The CDR3 has 18 residues. The germline CDR1 and CDR2 sequences are SGHTA and FQGNSA. Researchers took RNA transcripts and amplified the TCR beta CDR3 regions from them. The TCR CDR3 first-round RT-PCR relied on the HTBI primer set. In TCRdb, the multiplex PCR reads were re-called with MiXCR into one record per CDR3 protein. The table has around 600,000 distinct CDR3 sequences, about 15% seen once; the top ten hold around 12%. This clonotype occurred many times.

The J gene is TRBJ2-1, the V gene TRBV7-2; 12 bases are shared with TRBD2. Sequences were obtained from blood. This receptor was identified in a woman between 45 and 65 years old with Graves' ophthalmopathy. CDR3 region: CASSLLTSGRKVYNEQFF. In DNA form, the CDR3 reads TGTGCCAGCAGCTTACTAACTAGCGGGAGGAAAGTGTACAATGAGCAGTTCTTC.